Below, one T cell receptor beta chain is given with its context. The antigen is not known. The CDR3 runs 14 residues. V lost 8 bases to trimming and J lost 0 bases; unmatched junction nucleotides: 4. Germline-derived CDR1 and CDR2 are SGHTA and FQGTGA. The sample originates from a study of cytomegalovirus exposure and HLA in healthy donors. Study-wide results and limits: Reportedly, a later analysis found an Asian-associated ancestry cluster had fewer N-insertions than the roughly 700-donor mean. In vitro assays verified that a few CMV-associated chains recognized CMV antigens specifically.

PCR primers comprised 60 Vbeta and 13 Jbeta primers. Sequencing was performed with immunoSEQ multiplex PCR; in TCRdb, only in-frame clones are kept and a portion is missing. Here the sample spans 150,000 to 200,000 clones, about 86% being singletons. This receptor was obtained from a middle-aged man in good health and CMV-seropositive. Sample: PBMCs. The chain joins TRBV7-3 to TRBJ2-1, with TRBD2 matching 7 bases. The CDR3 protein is CASGGGGSYNEQFF. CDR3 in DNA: TGTGCCAGCGGCGGGGGAGGCTCCTACAATGAGCAGTTCTTC.